A single sample gave rise to the 26 T cell receptor beta chains below, sequenced in a study of cytomegalovirus exposure and HLA in healthy donors. Primers for the PCR totalled 60 Vbeta and 13 Jbeta. Profiled with immunoSEQ multiplex PCR; TCRdb holds only in-frame clones, not every one. The sample holds some 120,000 clones, 9.5% seen once. Sequencing input: PBMCs. The origin of the receptors is a man aged 30 to 45 in good health and CMV-seronegative.

This clone was detected a few times. The chain uses TRBV5-4 and TRBJ2-2, with 10 positions matching TRBD1. The CDR3 is 15 amino acids. The germline V gene encodes CDR1 SGHNT and CDR2 YYREEE (reference sequence). The V segment lost 3 bases and the J segment 3 bases; nucleotides outside the gene matches: 2. The CDR3 coding sequence is TGTGCCAGCAGCTCGGGACAGGGGTACACCGGGGAGCTGTTTTTT. It is translated as CASSSGQGYTGELFF.

This clone has just a few counts. Sequence at one end of the junction differs from germline and may be a read error. The same CDR3 is also encoded by other DNA sequences in this sample. The gene calls are TRBV5-4 and TRBJ2-3; tentative D call: TRBD1 (5 bases). CDR3 size: 13 residues. The germline V gene has CDR1 SGHNT and CDR2 YYREEE (reference sequence). CDR3 sequence: CASSLVGADTQYF. Here the CDR3 DNA reads TGCGCCAGCAGCTTGGTAGGGGCGGATACGCAGTATTTT.

This sequence joins TRBV28 and TRBJ2-3; 7 nucleotides match TRBD1. This CDR3 spans 15 amino acids. The germline V gene encodes CDR1 MDHEN and CDR2 SYDVKM. V lost 5 bases, J lost 0 bases, and 5 bases stayed unmatched. In DNA form, the CDR3 reads TGTGCCAGCAGTAGGGACAGACAAAGCACAGATACGCAGTATTTT. It encodes CASSRDRQSTDTQYF.

This clone was recorded a few times. The same CDR3 arises from other DNA sequences in this sample as well. This chain joins TRBV5-4 and TRBJ2-5, with D tentatively TRBD2 (5 bases). Germline CDR1 SGHNT, CDR2 YYREEE (reference sequence). Deletions cut 1 base from V and 5 bases from J, with 9 bases between. This CDR3 has 13 amino acids. CDR3 DNA sequence: TGTGCCAGCAGCTTGAAGGGCGGGGAGACCCAGTACTTC. Translated, it gives CASSLKGGETQYF.

V and J are TRBV5-6 and TRBJ1-3; D ambiguous. The length of the CDR3 is 15 residues. The germline gives CDR1 SGHDT, CDR2 YYEEEE. Trimming left V 0 bases short and J 0 bases short, with 7 bases between. CDR3 residues: CASSLGQISGNTIYF. Written as DNA, the CDR3 is TGTGCCAGCAGCTTGGGACAAATCTCTGGAAACACCATATATTTT.

This clone was seen a handful of times. The chain combines TRBV5-1 with TRBJ2-3; TRBD2 matches 13 bases. CDR1 and CDR2 (germline): SGHRS, YFSETQ. Trimming removed 1 base from V and 3 bases from J; junction bases left unmatched: 2. The CDR3 runs to 16 residues. CDR3 residues: CASSLTSGGETDTQYF. CDR3 bases: TGCGCCAGCAGCTTGACTAGCGGGGGGGAAACAGATACGCAGTATTTT.

This clone was counted between two and nine times. DNA of the CDR3: TGTGCCAGCAGCTTAGTACGAGCGGGGACTAGCGGGAGGGCCATTGAGCAGTTCTTC. It yields the protein CASSLVRAGTSGRAIEQFF. The rearrangement uses TRBV7-2 and TRBJ2-1; 16 bases are shared with TRBD2. With 1 base clipped from V and 9 bases from J, the junction kept 12 bases outside the gene matches. The length of the CDR3 is 19 residues. The germline gives CDR1 SGHTA, CDR2 FQGNSA.

This clone showed up just a few times. The chain uses TRBV5-1 and TRBJ1-3; D is uncertain. Between the trimmed V and J ends, which lost 2 bases and 0 bases, there was a span of 9 bases. From germline, CDR1 is SGHRS and CDR2 YFSETQ. The CDR3 is 15 residues long. The CDR3 spells CASSLTEFSGNTIYF. In DNA, the CDR3 is TGCGCCAGCAGCTTAACGGAGTTCTCTGGAAACACCATATATTTT.

The chain carries TRBV2 and TRBJ2-2, with D perhaps matching TRBD2 (5 bases). Trimming stripped 1 base from V and 8 bases from J, with 8 bases between. This CDR3 region has 13 residues. CDR1 and CDR2 from the germline V gene are SNHLY and FYNNEI. In nucleotides, the CDR3 is TGTGCCAGCAGTGAAGGCGGCGGGGGGGAGCTGTTTTTT. This encodes CASSEGGGGELFF. Using reference TRBV2 and TRBJ2-2 for the parts outside the CDR3, the full variable domain is EPEVTQTPSHQVTQMGQEVILRCVPISNHLYFYWYRQILGQKVEFLVSFYNNEISEKSEIFDDQFSVERPDGSNFTLKIRSTKLEDSAMYFCASSEGGGGELFFGEGSRLTVL.

This clone has just a few counts. The rearrangement uses TRBV29-1 and TRBJ2-3; D not resolved. Per the germline V gene, CDR1 is SQVTM and CDR2 is ANQGSEA. V lost 6 bases and J 1 base, leaving 8 bases between the germline ends. The CDR3 spans 12 residues. CDR3 in DNA: TGCAGCGTAGAGACTCGCACAGATACGCAGTATTTT. It specifies CSVETRTDTQYF.

This chain uses TRBV5-1 with TRBJ1-2, with 7 bases matching TRBD1. Germline-derived CDR1 and CDR2 are SGHRS and YFSETQ. This CDR3 has 13 residues. Unmatched junction bases numbered 2, after V lost 5 bases and J lost 1 base. The DNA of the CDR3 is TGCGCCAGCAGTCAGGGGGGTAACTATGGCTACACCTTC. Translating it yields CASSQGGNYGYTF.

This chain links TRBV5-4 with TRBJ1-2; D gene uncertain. Germline CDR1 is SGHNT and CDR2 is YYREEE (reference sequence). Between the trimmed V and J ends, which lost 4 bases and 4 bases, there was a span of 17 bases. The CDR3 is made up of 15 amino acids. Here the CDR3 reads CASSPRGFDIYGYTF. In DNA, the CDR3 is TGTGCCAGCAGCCCTCGGGGTTTTGACATCTATGGCTACACCTTC. Looking up the rest from reference TRBV5-4 and TRBJ1-2 gives the full variable domain: ETGVTQSPTHLIKTRGQQVTLRCSSQSGHNTVSWYQQALGQGPQFIFQYYREEENGRGNFPPRFSGLQFPNYSSELNVNALELDDSALYLCASSPRGFDIYGYTFGSGTRLTVV.

This clone showed up just a few times. The chain employs TRBV19 and TRBJ2-5; the match to TRBD1 covers 9 bases. V lost 4 bases and J lost 1; bases outside the gene matches: 1. The germline CDR1 and CDR2 sequences are LNHDA and SQIVND (reference sequence). This CDR3 contains 14 residues. CDR3 in amino acids: CASSRGQGQETQYF. The CDR3 nucleotides are TGTGCCAGTAGTAGGGGACAGGGCCAAGAGACCCAGTACTTC.

The rearrangement links TRBV5-1 to TRBJ2-1; tentative D call: TRBD2 (6 bases). V lost 0 bases to trimming and J lost 4 bases, with 17 bases between them. Germline CDR1 reads SGHRS; CDR2 reads YFSETQ. The CDR3 consists of 17 residues. The CDR3 DNA sequence: TGCGCCAGCAGCTTGGGCGGGGTCTTAGCGGTTTACAATGAGCAGTTCTTC. Its translation is CASSLGGVLAVYNEQFF.

In this sample, this clone turned up a few times. V and J are TRBV7-9 and TRBJ1-2; D is perhaps TRBD1 (5 bases). The CDR3 loop spans 12 amino acids. CDR1 and CDR2 (germline): SEHNR, FQNEAQ (reference sequence). Between the trimmed V and J ends, which lost 5 bases and 4 bases, there was a span of 8 bases. As DNA, the CDR3 is TGTGCCAGCAGCGTTGACAGCTATGGCTACACCTTC. It yields the protein CASSVDSYGYTF.

In its sample, this clone was seen a few times. This chain connects TRBV11-3 to TRBJ2-2; weak D call: TRBD1 (6 bases). This CDR3 is 13 amino acids long. The germline V gene encodes CDR1 SGHNT and CDR2 YENEEA. Trimming shortened V by 8 bases and J by 0 bases, and 7 bases separated the two germline ends. CDR3 in amino acids: CASGTPNTGELFF. The DNA for the CDR3 is TGTGCCAGCGGGACACCGAACACCGGGGAGCTGTTTTTT. Full variable domain (rest looked up from reference TRBV11-3 and TRBJ2-2): EAGVVQSPRYKIIEKKQPVAFWCNPISGHNTLYWYLQNLGQGPELLIRYENEEAVDDSQLPKDRFSAERLKGVDSTLKIQPAELGDSAVYLCASGTPNTGELFFGEGSRLTVL.

V and J are TRBV10-3 and TRBJ2-7; maybe TRBD1 (6 bases). The CDR3 sequence is 16 residues long. The V gene's germline CDR1 is ENHRY and CDR2 SYGVKD. Trimming shortened V by 3 bases and J by 1 base, and 16 bases separated the two germline ends. The CDR3 bases are TGTGCCATCAGTGATTCAGGGGTCTCCCTTTCCTACGAGCAGTACTTC. Translated: CAISDSGVSLSYEQYF.

This clone was counted a few times. This CDR3 is CATLGVAGGPSYEQYF. CDR3 sequence (DNA): TGCGCCACCTTGGGGGTAGCGGGGGGCCCATCCTACGAGCAGTACTTC. This rearrangement joins TRBV10-2 to TRBJ2-7; 10 bases map to TRBD2. Losses at the gene ends were 10 bases for V and 1 base for J; bases not matched to a gene: 13. Germline V gene sequence: CDR1 WSHSY, CDR2 SAAADI. This CDR3 comprises 16 residues.

The V call is TRBV4-3, the J call TRBJ2-7; 11 bases agree with TRBD2. The CDR3 is made up of 15 amino acids. With V trimmed by 5 bases and J by 5 bases, 8 bases remained unmatched. Germline V gene data show CDR1 as LGHNA and CDR2 as YSLEER. In DNA form, the CDR3 reads TGCGCCAGCAGCTCTCTAGCGGGGGGAGGCAACGAGCAGTACTTC. This codes for CASSSLAGGGNEQYF.

This clone appeared a few times. V is TRBV30 and J is TRBJ1-1; maybe TRBD1 (5 bases). V lost 4 bases and J lost 4, with 19 bases in between. There are 15 residues in the CDR3. The germline V gene encodes CDR1 GTSNPN and CDR2 SVGIG (reference sequence). CDR3 in amino acids: CAWTEEGPQGTEAFF. The CDR3 nucleotides read TGTGCCTGGACCGAGGAGGGGCCGCAGGGCACTGAAGCTTTCTTT. The whole variable domain, remainder taken from reference TRBV30 and TRBJ1-1, is SQTIHQWPATLVQPVGSPLSLECTVEGTSNPNLYWYRQAAGRGLQLLFYSVGIGQISSEVPQNLSASRPQDRQFILSSKKLLLSDSGFYLCAWTEEGPQGTEAFFGQGTRLTVV.

This clone was counted once. The chain carries TRBV9 and TRBJ2-5; the match to TRBD2 covers 10 bases. The germline V gene encodes CDR1 SGDLS and CDR2 YYNGEE. The trim removed 3 bases at V and 5 bases at J, leaving 13 bases unmatched. This CDR3 is 17 amino acids long. The CDR3 region is CASSGPPLLAGFETQYF. The CDR3 DNA sequence: TGTGCCAGCAGCGGCCCTCCTTTACTAGCGGGATTTGAGACCCAGTACTTC.

The chain combines TRBV5-1 with TRBJ2-7; 7 positions match TRBD1. With V trimmed by 2 bases and J by 2 bases, 7 bases remained unmatched. The CDR3 length is 15 residues. Germline lookup yields CDR1 SGHRS and CDR2 YFSETQ. The CDR3 is CASSFYGQATYEQYF. The CDR3 DNA sequence: TGCGCCAGCAGCTTCTACGGACAGGCCACCTACGAGCAGTACTTC.

This clone was observed a handful of times. The rearrangement joins TRBV7-9 to TRBJ2-7, with D uncertain. Trimming took 5 bases from V and 3 from J, leaving 17 bases between them. Germline values: CDR1 SEHNR, CDR2 FQNEAQ (reference sequence). The CDR3 sequence is 15 residues long. CDR3: CASSPVGRANYEQYF. For the CDR3, the DNA is TGTGCCAGCAGCCCAGTTGGGCGTGCTAACTACGAGCAGTACTTC.

The CDR3 DNA is TGTGCCTGGAGTAAAGGACTAGCGGGAGGAGGGTACCAAGAGACCCAGTACTTC. The encoded protein is CAWSKGLAGGGYQETQYF. The chain couples TRBV30 to TRBJ2-5; 14 bases map to TRBD2. The CDR3 has 18 amino acids. Losses at the gene ends were 2 bases for V and 0 bases for J; bases not matched to a gene: 8. Germline V gives CDR1 GTSNPN, CDR2 SVGIG (reference sequence).

V usage is TRBV9 and J usage is TRBJ2-7, with D possibly being TRBD1 (6 bases). The CDR3 totals 15 residues. Trimming removed 0 bases from V and 1 base from J, with 11 bases in between. In germline, CDR1 is SGDLS, CDR2 YYNGEE. Here the CDR3 reads CASSVGSGVSYEQYF. The CDR3 nucleotides read TGTGCCAGCAGCGTAGGGTCAGGGGTTTCCTACGAGCAGTACTTC.

This clone was observed a handful of times. CDR3 region: CASSYRLAGNTGELFF. Written as DNA, the CDR3 is TGTGCCAGCAGTTATCGTCTAGCGGGAAACACCGGGGAGCTGTTTTTT. The rearrangement joins TRBV6-5 to TRBJ2-2; 9 nucleotides match TRBD2. The CDR3 is 16 amino acids. The germline gives CDR1 MNHEY, CDR2 SVGAGI. The V segment lost 3 bases and the J segment 2 bases; nucleotides outside the gene matches: 4.